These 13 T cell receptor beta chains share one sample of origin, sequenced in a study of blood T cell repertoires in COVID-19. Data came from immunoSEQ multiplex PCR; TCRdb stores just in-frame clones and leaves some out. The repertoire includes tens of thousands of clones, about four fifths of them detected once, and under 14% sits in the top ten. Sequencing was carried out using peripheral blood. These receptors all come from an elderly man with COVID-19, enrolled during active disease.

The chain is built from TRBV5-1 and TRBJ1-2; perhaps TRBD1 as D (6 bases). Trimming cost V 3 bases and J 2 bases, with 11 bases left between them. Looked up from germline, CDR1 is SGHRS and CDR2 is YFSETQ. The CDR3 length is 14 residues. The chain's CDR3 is CASSSQGANYGYTF. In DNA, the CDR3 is TGCGCCAGCAGCTCACAGGGAGCGAACTATGGCTACACCTTC.

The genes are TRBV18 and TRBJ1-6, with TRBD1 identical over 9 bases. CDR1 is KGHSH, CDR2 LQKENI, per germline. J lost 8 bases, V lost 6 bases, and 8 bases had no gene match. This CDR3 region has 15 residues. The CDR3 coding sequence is TGTGCCAGCTCGCTAGGGACAGGGCTTGATTCACCCCTCCACTTT. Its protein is CASSLGTGLDSPLHF.

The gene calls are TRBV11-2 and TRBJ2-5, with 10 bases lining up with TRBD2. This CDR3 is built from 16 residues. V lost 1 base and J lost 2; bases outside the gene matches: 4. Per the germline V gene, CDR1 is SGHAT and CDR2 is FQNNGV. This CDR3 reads CASSLGPSGGQETQYF. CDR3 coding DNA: TGTGCCAGCAGCTTAGGGCCTAGCGGGGGACAAGAGACCCAGTACTTC.

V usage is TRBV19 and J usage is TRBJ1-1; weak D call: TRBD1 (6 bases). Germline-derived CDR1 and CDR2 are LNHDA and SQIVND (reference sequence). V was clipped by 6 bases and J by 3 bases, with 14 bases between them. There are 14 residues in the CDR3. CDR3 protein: CASRRGGPDTEAFF. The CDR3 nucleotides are TGTGCCAGTAGGAGGGGGGGACCGGACACTGAAGCTTTCTTT. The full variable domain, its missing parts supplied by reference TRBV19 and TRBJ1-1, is DGGITQSPKYLFRKEGQNVTLSCEQNLNHDAMYWYRQDPGQGLRLIYYSQIVNDFQKGDIAEGYSVSREKKESFPLTVTSAQKNPTAFYLCASRRGGPDTEAFFGQGTRLTVV.

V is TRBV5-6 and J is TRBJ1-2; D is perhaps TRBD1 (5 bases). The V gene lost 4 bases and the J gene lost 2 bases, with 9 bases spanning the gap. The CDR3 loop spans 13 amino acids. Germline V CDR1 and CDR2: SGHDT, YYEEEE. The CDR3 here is CASSPDRNYGYTF. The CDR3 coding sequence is TGTGCCAGCAGCCCTGACAGAAACTATGGCTACACCTTC.

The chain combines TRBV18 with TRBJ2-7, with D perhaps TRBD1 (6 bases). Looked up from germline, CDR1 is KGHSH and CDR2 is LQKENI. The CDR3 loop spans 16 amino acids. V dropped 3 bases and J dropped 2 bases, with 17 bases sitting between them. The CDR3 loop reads CASSPSTGSAPYEQYF. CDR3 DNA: TGTGCCAGCTCACCGTCTACAGGGAGTGCCCCCTACGAGCAGTACTTC.

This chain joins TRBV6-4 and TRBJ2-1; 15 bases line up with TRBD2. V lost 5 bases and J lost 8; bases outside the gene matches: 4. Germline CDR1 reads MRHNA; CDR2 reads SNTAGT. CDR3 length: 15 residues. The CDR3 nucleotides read TGTGCCAGCAGTAAAGGACTAGCGGGGGGGCATGAGCAGTTCTTC. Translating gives CASSKGLAGGHEQFF.

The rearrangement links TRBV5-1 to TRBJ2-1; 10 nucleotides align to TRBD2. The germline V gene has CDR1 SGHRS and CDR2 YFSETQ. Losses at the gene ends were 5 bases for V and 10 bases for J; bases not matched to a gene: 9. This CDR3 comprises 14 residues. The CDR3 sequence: CASREVAGGEEQFF. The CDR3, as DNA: TGCGCCAGCAGGGAGGTAGCGGGAGGAGAAGAGCAGTTCTTC.

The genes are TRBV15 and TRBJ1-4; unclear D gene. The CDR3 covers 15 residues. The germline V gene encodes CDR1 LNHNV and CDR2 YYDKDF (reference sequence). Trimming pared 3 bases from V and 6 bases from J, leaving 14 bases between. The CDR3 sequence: CATSRGSRGYEKLFF. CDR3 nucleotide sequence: TGTGCCACCAGCAGGGGCAGCCGGGGTTATGAAAAACTGTTTTTT.

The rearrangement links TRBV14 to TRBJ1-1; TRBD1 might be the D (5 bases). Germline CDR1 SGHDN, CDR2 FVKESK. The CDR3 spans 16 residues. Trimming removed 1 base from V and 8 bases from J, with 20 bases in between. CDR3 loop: CASSQVGSFGGVEAFF. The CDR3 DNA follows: TGTGCCAGCAGCCAAGTAGGCTCGTTTGGGGGGGTCGAAGCTTTCTTT.

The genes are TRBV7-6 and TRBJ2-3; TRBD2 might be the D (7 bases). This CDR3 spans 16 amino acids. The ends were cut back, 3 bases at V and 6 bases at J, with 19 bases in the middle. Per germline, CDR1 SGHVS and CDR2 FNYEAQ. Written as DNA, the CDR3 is TGTGCCAGCAGCTTTGGGTTACGGGGGGCCTCCGATACGCAGTATTTT. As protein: CASSFGLRGASDTQYF.

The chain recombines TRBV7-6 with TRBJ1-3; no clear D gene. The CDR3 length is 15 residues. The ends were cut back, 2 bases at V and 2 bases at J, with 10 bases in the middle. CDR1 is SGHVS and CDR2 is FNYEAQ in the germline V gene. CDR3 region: CASSLSGSAGNTIYF. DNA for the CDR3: TGTGCCAGCAGCTTATCCGGTTCCGCTGGAAACACCATATATTTT.

CDR3 sequence (DNA): TGTGCCTGGGCGACAGGAGATACGGCAGATACGCAGTATTTT. Translated: CAWATGDTADTQYF. The chain combines TRBV30 with TRBJ2-3; perhaps TRBD1 as D (6 bases). V lost 5 bases, J lost 4 bases, and 16 bases lay in between. The CDR3 extends over 14 amino acids. In germline, CDR1 is GTSNPN, CDR2 SVGIG (reference sequence).